These 19 T cell receptor beta chains were all obtained from the same sample, sequenced in a study of T cells in women clearing cervical HPV infection (dated by TCRdb to between 2018 and 2020). The library was prepared using the immunoSEQ multiplex PCR assay. Sourced from immuneACCESS, this table was stored by TCRdb with only in-frame sequences that have V and J called. A share of the clones is absent; for the studies checked, an unresolved V gene accounts for under half, and the remainder has no known explanation. The sample's table covers around 21,000 clones. The ten largest clonotypes hold more than 5% of the sample. Sequencing used blood buffy coat. The source is a woman between 18 and 69 years old with a cervical HPV16 infection that either progressed to CIN3+ or cleared (not recorded which).

Concerning this clone: Read coverage stops 3 residues before the CDR3 terminus; the germline J gene supplies the remainder. V usage is TRBV20-1 and J usage is TRBJ2-3; 8 bases align to TRBD2. J was trimmed by 4 bases and V by 5 bases; bases with no gene match: 8. This CDR3 contains 14 residues. Germline V gene data show CDR1 as DFQATT and CDR2 as SNEGSKA (reference sequence). CDR3 bases read: TGCAGTGCTCCTAATCGGGAGGGGGCAGATACG. Translation gives CSAPNREGADT. The complete CDR3 protein is CSAPNREGADTQYF.

About this clone: The read terminates 3 residues before the CDR3 end, so the remaining end is supplied by the germline J gene. V and J are TRBV5-1 and TRBJ2-3; D call uncertain. V lost 0 bases and J lost 0, with 11 bases in between. This CDR3 region has 16 residues. From germline, CDR1 is SGHRS and CDR2 YFSETQ. The CDR3 loop reads CASSLGQRTSTDTQYF. The DNA read from the CDR3 is TGCGCCAGCAGCTTGGGCCAGCGTACTAGCACAGATACG.

A remark on this clone: The read terminates 3 residues before the CDR3 end, so the remaining end is supplied by the germline J gene. The chain recombines TRBV5-1 with TRBJ2-7, with 12 bases matching TRBD1. The CDR3 totals 17 residues. The germline CDR1 and CDR2 sequences are SGHRS and YFSETQ. With V trimmed by 2 bases and J by 2 bases, 8 bases remained unmatched. The CDR3 bases that were read are TGCGCCAGCAGCTTAAACGCCGGGACAGGGGGCACCTACGAG. Translation gives CASSLNAGTGGTYE. The full CDR3 reads CASSLNAGTGGTYEQYF. Full variable domain (remainder filled in from reference TRBV5-1 and TRBJ2-7): KAGVTQTPRYLIKTRGQQVTLSCSPISGHRSVSWYQQTPGQGLQFLFEYFSETQRNKGNFPGRFSGRQFSNSRSEMNVSTLELGDSALYLCASSLNAGTGGTYEQYFGPGTRLTVT.

On this clone: The read finishes 3 residues shy of the CDR3 end, and the germline J gene is used to complete it. The genes are TRBV28 and TRBJ2-1, with TRBD2 as a possible D gene (6 bases). Trimming removed 6 bases at V and 7 bases at J, with 13 bases between. The CDR3 contains 13 residues. The germline CDR1 and CDR2 sequences are MDHEN and SYDVKM. The CDR3 sequence is CASRLPGVNEQFF. The covered CDR3 bases are TGTGCCAGCAGGCTTCCGGGGGTGAATGAG. The full variable domain, in which reference TRBV28 and TRBJ2-1 provide the parts outside the CDR3, is DVKVTQSSRYLVKRTGEKVFLECVQDMDHENMFWYRQDPGLGLRLIYFSYDVKMKEKGDIPEGYSVSREKKERFSLILESASTNQTSMYLCASRLPGVNEQFFGPGTRLTVL.

CDR3 DNA (partial): TGTGCCAGCAGCACACAGGGGAGTGGGACTGAA. Encoded protein: CASSTQGSGTE. The complete CDR3 sequence is CASSTQGSGTEAFF. V and J are TRBV7-8 and TRBJ1-1, with 7 positions matching TRBD1. From the germline J gene comes the end of the CDR3, since the read stops 3 residues before it. The CDR3 covers 14 residues. Germline loops: CDR1 SGHVS, CDR2 FQNEAQ. V lost 5 bases and J lost 5; bases outside the gene matches: 8.

The part of the CDR3 DNA that was read is TGTGCCAGCTCATTATACCGGGACAGTATCTACGAG. It codes for CASSLYRDSIYE. The complete CDR3 protein is CASSLYRDSIYEQYF. The V and J genes are TRBV18 and TRBJ2-7, with TRBD1 identical over 7 bases. The read stops 3 residues short of the end of the CDR3; the missing end is completed from the germline J gene. CDR1 and CDR2 (germline): KGHSH, LQKENI. The CDR3 consists of 15 residues. Trimming at V came to 5 bases and at J to 3 bases, leaving 10 bases not matched to a gene.

As for this clone: At one end the junction does not follow the germline gene, possibly because of a read error. Read coverage stops 3 residues before the CDR3 terminus; the germline J gene supplies the remainder. Other DNA sequences in the sample encode the same CDR3. The chain carries TRBV4-2 and TRBJ2-7; D might be TRBD2 (6 bases). This CDR3 comprises 15 residues. Germline CDR1 and CDR2: LGHNA and YNFKEQ. This chain's CDR3 is CASSQVADYSYEQYF. The covered CDR3 bases are TGCGCCAGCAGCCAAGTTGCGGACTACTCCTACGAG.

Points on this clone: From the germline J gene comes the end of the CDR3, since the read stops 3 residues before it. The gene calls are TRBV14 and TRBJ1-2; D is possibly TRBD1 (6 bases). CDR1 is SGHDN and CDR2 is FVKESK in the germline V gene. This CDR3 contains 16 residues. Trimming removed 1 base at V and 6 bases at J, with 18 bases between. Partial CDR3 DNA: TGTGCCAGCAGCCAAGCCGGGTTACAGGGAGGGGATGGC. Amino acid sequence: CASSQAGLQGGDG. In full, the CDR3 reads CASSQAGLQGGDGYTF.

As to this clone: The CDR3 is cut off 3 residues early in the read; its end comes from the germline J gene. This chain links TRBV5-5 with TRBJ2-7; TRBD2 matches at 8 bases. Germline V CDR1 and CDR2: SGHKS, YYEKEE (reference sequence). V was pared by 4 bases and J by 3 bases, with 6 bases of the junction left unmatched. This CDR3 region has 14 residues. The CDR3 reads CASSAPGLDYEQYF. The CDR3 DNA, read in part, is TGTGCCAGCAGCGCACCGGGACTAGACTACGAG.

Comment on this clone: Coverage ceases 3 residues before the CDR3 finishes, and the germline J gene fills in the end. V and J are TRBV18 and TRBJ2-5, with D perhaps matching TRBD2 (6 bases). Germline values: CDR1 KGHSH, CDR2 LQKENI. V was trimmed by 4 bases and J by 5 bases, leaving 14 bases between them. This CDR3 spans 14 amino acids. The CDR3 sequence is CASSRSRAGETQYF. The part of the CDR3 DNA that was read is TGTGCCAGCTCACGCTCCAGGGCGGGGGAGACC.

Comments on this clone: The sequenced fragment ends 3 residues before the CDR3 boundary, so the rest is inferred from the germline J gene. V is TRBV19 and J is TRBJ2-3, with TRBD2 matching over 7 bases. The germline gives CDR1 LNHDA, CDR2 SQIVND (reference sequence). J was trimmed by 5 bases and V by 1 base; bases with no gene match: 9. CDR3 length: 16 residues. The part of the CDR3 DNA that was read is TGTGCCAGTAGTATAGGAGCGGGAAGGAGGGTAGATACG. Translated: CASSIGAGRRVDT. The CDR3 in full is CASSIGAGRRVDTQYF.

Regarding this clone: The read ends 3 residues before the CDR3 terminus; that terminus is restored from the germline J gene. The V gene is TRBV7-2, the J gene TRBJ2-1; D perhaps matches TRBD2 (5 bases). Germline V CDR1 and CDR2: SGHTA, FQGNSA. The CDR3 loop spans 18 amino acids. Deletions cut 0 bases from V and 7 bases from J, with 22 bases between. This chain's CDR3 is CASSLALGVTTTFNEQFF. The covered CDR3 bases are TGTGCCAGCAGCTTAGCGCTTGGGGTGACTACTACTTTTAATGAG.

Note on this clone: A read error may account for a junction end that differs from germline. The CDR3 loop reads CASSQELGRTDTQYF. The sequenced CDR3 bases are TGCGCCAGCAGCCAAGAACTAGGACGCACAGATACG. The V gene is TRBV4-2, the J gene TRBJ2-3; perhaps TRBD2 as D (5 bases). With the read ending 3 residues before the CDR3 end, the germline J gene is used to fill in that end. The CDR3 loop spans 15 amino acids. The germline V gene encodes CDR1 LGHNA and CDR2 YNFKEQ.

With respect to this clone: The read ends 3 residues shy of where the CDR3 ends; the end is completed using the germline J gene. The chain is built from TRBV19 and TRBJ2-1; TRBD2 aligns across 10 bases. The ends lost 0 bases at V and 9 bases at J; junction bases unmatched: 8. In germline, CDR1 is LNHDA, CDR2 SQIVND (reference sequence). The CDR3 covers 16 residues. This CDR3 reads CASSIDFTVAGGEQFF. The part of the CDR3 DNA that was read is TGTGCCAGTAGTATAGATTTTACGGTAGCGGGAGGTGAG.

A word on this clone: The read falls 3 residues short of the CDR3 end, and the missing part is taken from the germline J gene. The chain combines TRBV20-1 with TRBJ1-1; 7 bases are a match to TRBD1. The ends lost 0 bases at V and 6 bases at J; junction bases unmatched: 10. This CDR3 region has 15 residues. CDR1 and CDR2 (germline): DFQATT, SNEGSKA (reference sequence). Partial CDR3 DNA: TGCAGTGCTAGAGATTTAGGGGGCGCATCGGCTGAA. This sequence encodes CSARDLGGASAE. The whole CDR3 is CSARDLGGASAEAFF.

About this clone itself: At one boundary the junction diverges from the germline segment, which might be a read error. The read ends 3 residues shy of where the CDR3 ends; the end is completed using the germline J gene. The V and J genes are TRBV4-2 and TRBJ2-7; 10 nucleotides line up with TRBD1. This CDR3 comprises 15 residues. CDR1 LGHNA and CDR2 YNFKEQ come from the germline V gene. CDR3 DNA (partial): TGCGCCAGCAGCCTCCGGACAGGGGGACTCTACGAG. It translates to CASSLRTGGLYE. The whole CDR3 region reads CASSLRTGGLYEQYF.

For this clone: The read falls 3 residues short of the CDR3 end, and the missing part is taken from the germline J gene. The gene calls are TRBV30 and TRBJ1-4; 8 bases map to TRBD1. Germline CDR1 GTSNPN, CDR2 SVGIG (reference sequence). V shed 2 bases, J shed 6 bases, and the junction held 8 bases outside the gene matches. The CDR3 loop spans 15 amino acids. The CDR3 bases that were read are TGTGCCTGGAGTCTTAGGACAGGGAGTCATGAAAAA. This encodes CAWSLRTGSHEK. The complete CDR3 sequence is CAWSLRTGSHEKLFF.

As to this clone: The read halts 3 residues ahead of the CDR3 end, with the missing end drawn from the germline J gene. The chain employs TRBV19 and TRBJ2-1; 9 nucleotides match TRBD2. The germline V gene has CDR1 LNHDA and CDR2 SQIVND (reference sequence). After removal of 4 bases from V and 4 bases from J, the junction contained 5 bases not matched to a gene. The CDR3 totals 15 residues. The CDR3: CASSKPGLAYNEQFF. The covered CDR3 bases are TGTGCCAGTAGTAAACCGGGACTAGCTTACAATGAG. The whole variable domain, filled in from reference TRBV19 and TRBJ2-1, reads DGGITQSPKYLFRKEGQNVTLSCEQNLNHDAMYWYRQDPGQGLRLIYYSQIVNDFQKGDIAEGYSVSREKKESFPLTVTSAQKNPTAFYLCASSKPGLAYNEQFFGPGTRLTVL.

About this clone itself: With the read ending 3 residues before the CDR3 end, the germline J gene is used to fill in that end. The chain is built from TRBV6-1 and TRBJ1-6; D might be TRBD1 (6 bases). The CDR3 extends over 17 amino acids. The germline V gene encodes CDR1 MNHNS and CDR2 SASEGT. Trimming took off 2 bases at V and 0 bases at J, with 11 bases between the two ends. The CDR3 loop is CASSERGHNSYNSPLHF. Partial CDR3 DNA: TGTGCCAGCAGTGAAAGGGGACATAACTCCTATAATTCACCC.